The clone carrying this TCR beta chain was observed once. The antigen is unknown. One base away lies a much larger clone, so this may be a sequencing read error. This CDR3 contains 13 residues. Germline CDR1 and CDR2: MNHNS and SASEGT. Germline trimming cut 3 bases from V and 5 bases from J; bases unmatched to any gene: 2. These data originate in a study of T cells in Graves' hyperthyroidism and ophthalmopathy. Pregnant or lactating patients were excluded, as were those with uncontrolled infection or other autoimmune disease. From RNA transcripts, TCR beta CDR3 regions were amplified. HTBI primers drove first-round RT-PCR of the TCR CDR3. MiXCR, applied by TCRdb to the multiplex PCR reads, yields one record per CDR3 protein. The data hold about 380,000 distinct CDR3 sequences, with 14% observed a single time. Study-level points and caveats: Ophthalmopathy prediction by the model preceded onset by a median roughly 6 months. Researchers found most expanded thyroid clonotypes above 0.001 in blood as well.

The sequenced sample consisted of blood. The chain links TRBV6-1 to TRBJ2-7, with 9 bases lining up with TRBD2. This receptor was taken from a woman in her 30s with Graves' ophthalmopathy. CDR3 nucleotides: TGTGCCAGCAGTGACATAGCGGGGGACGAGCAGTACTTC. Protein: CASSDIAGDEQYF.